This paragraph covers one T cell receptor beta chain sequence. Its target is not known. A far more abundant clone sits one base away, making this likely a read error. This CDR3 is 13 amino acids long. V shed 6 bases, J shed 1 base, and the junction held 2 bases outside the gene matches. CDR1 is SGHAT and CDR2 is FQNNGV in the germline V gene. Genomic DNA (from each subset) was split evenly across several immunoSEQ plates. The repertoire was sequenced with immunoSEQ multiplex PCR; TCRdb's copy has only in-frame clones and lacks some. This sample has 600,000 to 800,000 clones, with over 60% found just once. The data stem from a study of shared clonotypes between healthy human individuals. Study-level points and caveats: Some clonotypes were shared by all four sorted-subset donors, while others were not shared. The non-shared ones had lower generation probabilities than the shared ones. It was the few donors that limited the genetic and exposure-history diversity represented. About 5% of naive CD4 clonotypes were shared across several donors.

Sequencing was performed on memory CD4+ T cells sorted from blood. The subset is: CD45RA-negative fraction. V gene TRBV11-2 combines with J gene TRBJ1-1; 7 positions match TRBD1. This TCR derives from a woman in her twenties or thirties in good health. As DNA, the CDR3 is TGTGCCAGCAGTGACAGGGAGAACACTGAAGCTTTCTTT. It encodes CASSDRENTEAFF. Full variable domain (missing parts from reference TRBV11-2 and TRBJ1-1): EAGVAQSPRYKIIEKRQSVAFWCNPISGHATLYWYQQILGQGPKLLIQFQNNGVVDDSQLPKDRFSAERLKGVDSTLKIQPAKLEDSAVYLCASSDRENTEAFFGQGTRLTVV.